This T cell receptor beta chain is drawn from a study of blood T cell repertoires in COVID-19. Study-level background: Sources were T cells, B-cell-depleted T cells, or PBMCs; the material itself was cDNA or gDNA.

Profiled with immunoSEQ multiplex PCR; TCRdb holds only in-frame clones, not every one. The sample has about 310,000 clones, roughly 87% seen once; the top ten hold 1%. V lost 4 bases to trimming and J lost 3 bases; unmatched junction nucleotides: 8. Germline assignment: CDR1 MNHEY and CDR2 SVGAGI. The CDR3 is 16 amino acids. V is TRBV6-5 and J is TRBJ1-3; 8 bases are shared with TRBD1. Sequencing input: peripheral blood. This sequence originates from a man between 50 and 59 years old with active or convalescent COVID-19. CDR3 region: CASSSRTGIGGNTIYF. As DNA, the CDR3 is TGTGCCAGCAGTTCCCGGACAGGGATAGGTGGAAACACCATATATTTT.